The 18 T cell receptor beta chains reported below all come from one sample, sequenced in a study of pediatric ulcerative colitis. Clones were sequenced by immunoSEQ multiplex PCR, and TCRdb holds only the in-frame ones, with some missing. Of tens of thousands of clones detected, roughly two thirds appear once; the ten largest clones hold around 15%. One to two pinch biopsies were taken from the rectum during colonoscopy. The sequenced sample was gut tissue. The receptors here all came from a boy aged 5-17 years with severe ulcerative colitis.

The gene calls are TRBV6-7 and TRBJ2-3, with D uncertain. TRBV6-7 is filed as an ORF, its function uncertain. V lost 7 bases and J 9 bases, leaving 5 bases between the germline ends. The CDR3 runs 9 residues. CDR3 sequence reads: CASMRTQYF. The CDR3 region has the DNA TGTGCCAGCATGAGGACGCAGTATTTT.

About this clone: Other DNA sequences from this sample encode an identical CDR3 as well. The rearrangement links TRBV4-3 to TRBJ2-7; TRBD2 matches at 14 bases. The CDR3 sequence is 16 residues long. V trimming: 3 bases; J trimming: 0 bases; junction bases outside the gene matches: 1. CDR1 and CDR2 (germline): LGHNA, YSLEER. The CDR3 region has the DNA TGCGCCAGCAGCCAGGGACTAGCGGGGGCCTCCTACGAGCAGTACTTC. The encoded protein is CASSQGLAGASYEQYF.

This clone has just a few counts. This chain uses TRBV5-1 with TRBJ2-5; 14 nucleotides agree with TRBD2. V shed 4 bases and J 4 bases; nucleotides not matched to a gene: 6. The CDR3 extends over 16 amino acids. Germline CDR1 is SGHRS and CDR2 is YFSETQ. The CDR3 sequence: CASSNGLAGGRETQYF. CDR3 sequence (DNA): TGCGCCAGCAGCAACGGACTAGCGGGGGGAAGAGAGACCCAGTACTTC.

A single count supports this clone. The rearrangement uses TRBV19 and TRBJ1-1, with 9 positions matching TRBD1. Germline trimming cut 9 bases from V and 6 bases from J; bases unmatched to any gene: 8. The CDR3 totals 13 residues. CDR1 and CDR2 (germline): LNHDA, SQIVND (reference sequence). This CDR3 is CARSGTGPAEAFF. CDR3 DNA sequence: TGTGCCAGATCCGGGACAGGGCCCGCTGAAGCTTTCTTT.

A single count supports this clone. In DNA, the CDR3 is TGCAGTGCTAGTTTGAATGAAAAACTGTTTTTT. Encoded protein: CSASLNEKLFF. The V call is TRBV20-1, the J call TRBJ1-4; D gene unclear. The CDR3 is 11 residues long. V was cut by 3 bases and J by 5 bases, with 4 bases left in between. The germline V gene has CDR1 DFQATT and CDR2 SNEGSKA (reference sequence).

This clone was counted between two and nine times. The chain uses TRBV4-1 and TRBJ2-7, with a tentative D call TRBD1 (6 bases). The V end lost 4 bases, the J end lost 2 bases, and 18 bases lay between the germline ends. Germline loops: CDR1 MGHRA, CDR2 YSYEKL. The CDR3 runs to 16 residues. In DNA form, the CDR3 reads TGCGCCAGCAGCCTGCAATCTACCGGGACAACCTACGAGCAGTACTTC. Translation gives CASSLQSTGTTYEQYF.

The rearrangement uses TRBV11-2 and TRBJ1-6; 7 nucleotides line up with TRBD1. Germline loops: CDR1 SGHAT, CDR2 FQNNGV. This CDR3 is 16 amino acids long. V gave up 1 base and J gave up 7 bases; unmatched junction bases: 7. The CDR3 loop reads CASSLVGTGVNSPLHF. The CDR3, as DNA: TGTGCCAGCAGCTTAGTAGGTACAGGGGTAAATTCACCCCTCCACTTT.

This clone was found a few times. This chain connects TRBV7-8 to TRBJ2-1; perhaps TRBD1 as D (6 bases). V was shortened by 10 bases and J by 0 bases, with 19 bases between the two germline ends. The germline V gene encodes CDR1 SGHVS and CDR2 FQNEAQ. This CDR3 is built from 16 residues. The CDR3 DNA reads as TGTGCCACTTTAACAGGGATTTTTTCCTCCTACAATGAGCAGTTCTTC. As protein: CATLTGIFSSYNEQFF. The full variable domain, in which reference TRBV7-8 and TRBJ2-1 provide the parts outside the CDR3, is GAGVSQSPRYKVAKRGQDVALRCDPISGHVSLFWYQQALGQGPEFLTYFQNEAQLDKSGLPSDRFFAERPEGSVSTLKIQRTQQEDSAVYLCATLTGIFSSYNEQFFGPGTRLTVL.

V usage is TRBV15 and J usage is TRBJ2-1; 7 bases map to TRBD2. In germline, CDR1 is LNHNV, CDR2 YYDKDF (reference sequence). The V gene end was trimmed by 3 bases and the J gene end by 3 bases; junction bases not matched to a gene: 5. CDR3 length equals 15 residues. The CDR3, as DNA: TGTGCCACCAGCAGGAGCGCGGGAGACTACAATGAGCAGTTCTTC. This translates into CATSRSAGDYNEQFF.

V usage is TRBV6-6 and J usage is TRBJ2-1; 11 bases are a match to TRBD2. The CDR3 has 14 amino acids. With 7 bases clipped from V and 6 bases from J, the junction kept 5 bases outside the gene matches. Germline-derived CDR1 and CDR2 are MNHNY and SVGAGI (reference sequence). CDR3 DNA sequence: TGTGCCAGCAATAGCGGGGGGGCAGGCAATGAGCAGTTCTTC. It is translated as CASNSGGAGNEQFF.

V is TRBV5-4 and J is TRBJ2-4, with TRBD2 as a possible D gene (6 bases). V lost 0 bases and J lost 7, with 8 bases in between. The CDR3 is 13 residues long. CDR1 and CDR2 (germline): SGHNT, YYREEE (reference sequence). The CDR3 sequence is CASSLEEGNIQYF. CDR3 DNA sequence: TGTGCCAGCAGCTTGGAGGAGGGTAACATTCAGTACTTC.

J is TRBJ1-1 and V is TRBV5-1; D ambiguous. The CDR3 length is 12 residues. From germline, CDR1 is SGHRS and CDR2 YFSETQ. V was pared by 6 bases and J by 1 base, with 7 bases between. CDR3 in DNA: TGCGCCAGCATTACGGAGAACACTGAAGCTTTCTTT. This gives the protein CASITENTEAFF. Full variable domain (missing parts from reference TRBV5-1 and TRBJ1-1): KAGVTQTPRYLIKTRGQQVTLSCSPISGHRSVSWYQQTPGQGLQFLFEYFSETQRNKGNFPGRFSGRQFSNSRSEMNVSTLELGDSALYLCASITENTEAFFGQGTRLTVV.

CDR3 sequence (DNA): TGCGCCAGCAGCCAAGGGGGGCATGACACCTACGAGCAGTACTTC. It translates to CASSQGGHDTYEQYF. The chain uses TRBV4-3 and TRBJ2-7; D is perhaps TRBD1 (6 bases). Trimming pared 1 base from V and 2 bases from J, leaving 12 bases between. Per germline, CDR1 LGHNA and CDR2 YSLEER. The CDR3 consists of 15 residues.

The chain couples TRBV10-2 to TRBJ1-5; possibly TRBD1 for D (5 bases). The V and J ends lost 8 bases and 6 bases respectively, with 14 bases between them. The germline gives CDR1 WSHSY, CDR2 SAAADI. This CDR3 is built from 13 residues. The DNA of the CDR3 is TGCGCCAGCCATGGGGCTAGCGGTCAGCCCCAGCATTTT. Residues: CASHGASGQPQHF.

This chain joins TRBV2 and TRBJ2-7; D uncertain. Between the trimmed V and J ends, which lost 2 bases and 4 bases, there was a span of 0 bases. From germline, CDR1 is SNHLY and CDR2 FYNNEI. This CDR3 comprises 10 residues. The CDR3 region has the DNA TGTGCCAGCAGTGAATACGAGCAGTACTTC. Amino acid sequence: CASSEYEQYF.

This clone has a handful of counts. J is TRBJ1-2 and V is TRBV7-9, with 9 nucleotides matching TRBD1. Germline CDR1 SEHNR, CDR2 FQNEAQ (reference sequence). The CDR3 contains 15 residues. V dropped 5 bases and J dropped 2; count of bases not matched to a gene: 6. CDR3 DNA sequence: TGTGCCAGCAGCCCCCCTGGACAGGGGAACTATGGCTACACCTTC. Protein product: CASSPPGQGNYGYTF.

In this sample, this clone turned up a few times. The CDR3 DNA is TGTGCCAGCAGCTTAGTCACTGAAAAACTGTTTTTT. Translating it yields CASSLVTEKLFF. The chain employs TRBV7-2 and TRBJ1-4; D is unresolved. CDR1 SGHTA and CDR2 FQGNSA come from the germline V gene. Trimming stripped 1 base from V and 7 bases from J, with 4 bases between. The CDR3 is 12 amino acids.

V and J are TRBV11-3 and TRBJ2-1, with D maybe TRBD1 (5 bases). The germline V and J ends were trimmed by 0 bases and 2 bases, with 5 bases remaining between them. The CDR3 consists of 14 residues. CDR1 SGHNT and CDR2 YENEEA come from the germline V gene. In nucleotides, the CDR3 is TGTGCCAGCAGCTTAGAAGGGGCCTACAATGAGCAGTTCTTC. This sequence encodes CASSLEGAYNEQFF. Variable domain in full (rest from reference TRBV11-3 and TRBJ2-1): EAGVVQSPRYKIIEKKQPVAFWCNPISGHNTLYWYLQNLGQGPELLIRYENEEAVDDSQLPKDRFSAERLKGVDSTLKIQPAELGDSAVYLCASSLEGAYNEQFFGPGTRLTVL.